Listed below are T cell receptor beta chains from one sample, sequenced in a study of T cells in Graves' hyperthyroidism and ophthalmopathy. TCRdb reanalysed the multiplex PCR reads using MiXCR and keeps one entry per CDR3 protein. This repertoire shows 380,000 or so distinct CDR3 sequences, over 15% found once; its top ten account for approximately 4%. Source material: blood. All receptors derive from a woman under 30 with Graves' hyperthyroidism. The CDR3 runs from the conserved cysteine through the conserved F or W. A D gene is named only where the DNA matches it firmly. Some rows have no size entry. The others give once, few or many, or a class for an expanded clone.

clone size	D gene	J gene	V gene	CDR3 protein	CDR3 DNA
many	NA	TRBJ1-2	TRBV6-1	CASSAPGTNYGYTF	TGTGCCAGCAGTGCCCCGGGGACCAACTATGGCTACACCTTC
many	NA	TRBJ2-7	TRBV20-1	CSATSRTDSYEQYF	TGCAGTGCTACATCCCGGACAGACTCCTACGAGCAGTACTTC
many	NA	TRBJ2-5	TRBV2	CASSDQGRETQYF	TGTGCCAGCAGTGATCAGGGGAGGGAGACCCAGTACTTC
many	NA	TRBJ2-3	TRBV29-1	CSVARTDTQYF	TGCAGCGTTGCCCGCACAGATACGCAGTATTTT
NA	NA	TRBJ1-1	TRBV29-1	CSVQTEVSGAFF	TGCAGCGTTCAGACAGAGGTTTCTGGAGCTTTCTTT
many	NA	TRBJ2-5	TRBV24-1	CATSDQRVGDGETQYF	TGTGCCACCAGTGACCAGAGGGTAGGAGATGGGGAGACCCAGTACTTC
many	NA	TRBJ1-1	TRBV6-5	CASSYSENTEAFF	TGTGCCAGCAGTTACTCCGAGAACACTGAAGCTTTCTTT
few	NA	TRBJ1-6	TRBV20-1	CSARKGAQNSPLHF	TGCAGTGCTAGAAAGGGAGCGCAAAATTCACCCCTCCACTTT
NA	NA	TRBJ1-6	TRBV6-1	CASSEAGYNSPLHF	TGTGCCAGCAGTGAAGCGGGGTATAATTCACCCCTCCACTTT
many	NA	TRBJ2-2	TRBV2	CASIPLKAGNTGELFF	TGTGCCAGCATTCCCCTCAAGGCAGGGAACACCGGGGAGCTGTTTTTT
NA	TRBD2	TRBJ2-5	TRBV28	CATTLAGGPFQETQYF	TGTGCCACCACTCTAGCGGGGGGGCCTTTCCAGGAGACCCAGTACTTC
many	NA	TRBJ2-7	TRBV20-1	CSARDFTGPPLEQYF	TGCAGTGCTAGAGATTTCACCGGACCCCCTCTCGAGCAGTACTTC
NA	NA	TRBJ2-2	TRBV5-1	CASSSPGRANTGELFF	TGCGCCAGCAGCTCCCCGGGACGAGCGAACACCGGGGAGCTGTTTTTT
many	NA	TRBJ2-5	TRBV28	CASKGDPASEAQYF	TGTGCCAGCAAGGGGGACCCCGCATCGGAGGCCCAGTACTTC
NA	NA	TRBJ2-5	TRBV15	CATSRDYEGGQETQYF	TGTGCCACCAGCAGGGACTACGAAGGGGGCCAAGAGACCCAGTACTTC
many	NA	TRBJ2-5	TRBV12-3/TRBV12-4	CASSSARGTRETQYF	TGTGCCAGCAGCTCCGCAAGAGGGACAAGGGAGACCCAGTACTTC
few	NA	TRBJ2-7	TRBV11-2	CASSSLRGVIPYEQYF	TGTGCCAGCAGCTCCTTAAGAGGAGTCATCCCCTACGAGCAGTACTTC
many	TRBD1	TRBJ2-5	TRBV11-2	CASSLDRGGETQYF	TGTGCCAGCAGCCTGGACAGGGGAGGGGAGACCCAGTACTTC
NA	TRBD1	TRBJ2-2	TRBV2	CASSEAGQGACTGELFF	TGTGCCAGCAGTGAAGCCGGGCAGGGGGCTTGCACCGGGGAGCTGTTTTTT
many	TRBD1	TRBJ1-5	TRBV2	CASTERTGGMQPQHF	TGTGCCAGCACGGAGCGGACAGGGGGCATGCAGCCCCAGCATTTT
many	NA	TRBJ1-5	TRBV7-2	CASSLAMGAGQPQHF	TGTGCCAGCAGCTTGGCAATGGGGGCAGGCCAGCCCCAGCATTTT
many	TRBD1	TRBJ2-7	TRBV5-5	CASSLTGQEVYEQYF	TGTGCCAGCAGCTTAACGGGACAGGAGGTTTACGAGCAGTACTTC
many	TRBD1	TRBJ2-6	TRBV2	CASSDDRVGLAGANVLTF	TGTGCCAGCAGTGACGACAGGGTGGGTCTCGCTGGGGCCAACGTCCTGACTTTC
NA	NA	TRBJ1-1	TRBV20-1	CSARDPWRGTEAFF	TGCAGTGCTAGAGATCCGTGGCGCGGCACTGAAGCTTTCTTT
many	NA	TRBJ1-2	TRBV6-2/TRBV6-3	CASSYRTPTWGKANYGYTF	TGTGCCAGCAGTTACCGCACCCCTACATGGGGGAAAGCTAACTATGGCTACACCTTC
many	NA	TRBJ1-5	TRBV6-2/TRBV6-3	CASSYQTGTTYSNQPQHF	TGTGCCAGCAGTTACCAGACAGGAACCACTTATAGCAATCAGCCCCAGCATTTT
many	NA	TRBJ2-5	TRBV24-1	CATSDVRGGAQLQETQYF	TGTGCCACCAGTGATGTCAGGGGGGGGGCCCAACTCCAAGAGACCCAGTACTTC
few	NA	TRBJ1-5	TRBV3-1	CASSSNNQPQHF	TGTGCCAGCAGCTCTAACAATCAGCCCCAGCATTTT
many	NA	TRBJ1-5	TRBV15	CATSRDREGLNQPQHF	TGTGCCACCAGCAGAGATAGGGAAGGTCTCAATCAGCCCCAGCATTTT